This TCR beta chain was sequenced during a study of PD-L1 blockade in urothelial cancer. Across the whole study: Analyzed time points were 3 weeks (second dose) and 6 weeks after therapy began. Notes on the study in general: In blood at 3 weeks, tumor-associated clones expanded more among patients with durable benefit.

The germline gives CDR1 SGHVS, CDR2 FQNEAQ. The CDR3 runs to 13 residues. V lost 7 bases and J lost 5; bases outside the gene matches: 6. Clones were read by immunoSEQ multiplex PCR, and TCRdb kept only the in-frame ones, dropping some. This sample has 60,000 to 80,000 clones, with about nine tenths found just once. This clone was found once. What it binds is unknown. Noted time point: peripheral blood 6 weeks after treatment start. This chain uses TRBV7-8 with TRBJ2-7; the match to TRBD1 covers 9 bases. The specimen comprised PBMCs, sampled around atezolizumab (anti-PD-L1) treatment. The clonotype was recovered from a man aged 55 to 70 with urothelial cancer. In DNA, the CDR3 is TGTGCCAGCAATTTACAGGGGGCCGACGAGCAGTACTTC. This sequence encodes CASNLQGADEQYF.